The 15 T cell receptor beta chains presented below share a single source sample, sequenced in a study of memory CD4+ T cells and cytomegalovirus serostatus (dated by TCRdb to about 2019). A FACSAria II was used to sort memory CD4+ T cells, defined as single viable CD3+CD4+CD8-CD45RO+ cells. To prepare the library, the immunoSEQ multiplex PCR assay was applied. The immuneACCESS repertoire file appears here via TCRdb, limited to in-frame rearrangements. These files lack a portion of the clones; in checked studies, under half of the deficit traces to unresolved V genes, and the cause of the others is not known. The sample yields approximately 61,000 clones; roughly 75% were counted once. The ten largest clones add up to less than 0.6% of the sample. The sample taken for sequencing was memory CD4+ T cells from blood. Every receptor here comes from an adult in good health and CMV-seronegative. Some clones in this sample may be carry-over from other donors' samples.

This clone was seen a few times. The rearrangement links TRBV5-1 to TRBJ1-1, with D possibly matching TRBD1 (5 bases). V shed 4 bases and J shed 4 bases, with 14 bases lying between them. Germline lookup yields CDR1 SGHRS and CDR2 YFSETQ. The CDR3 has 14 amino acids. As DNA, the CDR3 is TGCGCCAGCAGCCTGGAATCAGGGACCACTGAAGCTTTCTTT. Protein: CASSLESGTTEAFF.

This clone was counted once. V usage is TRBV11-2 and J usage is TRBJ1-6; 9 bases line up with TRBD1. Trimming at V came to 5 bases and at J to 10 bases, leaving 6 bases not matched to a gene. Per the germline V gene, CDR1 is SGHAT and CDR2 is FQNNGV. The CDR3 loop spans 14 amino acids. The CDR3 nucleotides are TGTGCCAGCAGCGGGGACAGGGAGAGGTCACCCCTCCACTTT. The encoded protein is CASSGDRERSPLHF.

The V gene is TRBV7-2, the J gene TRBJ2-7; perhaps TRBD1 as D (6 bases). The CDR3 is 14 amino acids. V dropped 5 bases and J dropped 2 bases, with 13 bases sitting between them. Germline CDR1 and CDR2: SGHTA and FQGNSA. The CDR3 spells CASSNNRVAYEQYF. CDR3 nucleotide sequence: TGTGCCAGCAGCAACAACAGGGTGGCCTACGAGCAGTACTTC.

CDR3 DNA sequence: TGTGCCAGCAGCCAGACTAGCGGGTCAACCTACAATGAGCAGTTCTTC. As protein: CASSQTSGSTYNEQFF. The chain carries TRBV5-6 and TRBJ2-1; 10 nucleotides align to TRBD2. V gave up 4 bases and J gave up 2 bases; unmatched junction bases: 6. Germline CDR1 is SGHDT and CDR2 is YYEEEE. The CDR3 is 16 amino acids.

This clone occurred a few times. This chain uses TRBV5-1 with TRBJ2-7; TRBD1 or TRBD2 may be the D gene (6 bases each). Germline lookup yields CDR1 SGHRS and CDR2 YFSETQ. This CDR3 has 17 residues. V dropped 1 base and J dropped 5 bases, with 22 bases sitting between them. The CDR3, as DNA: TGCGCCAGCAGCTTGATAAGCTTCGGGGGCGCCAGCGACGAGCAGTACTTC. Residues: CASSLISFGGASDEQYF.

The chain joins TRBV5-1 to TRBJ1-4, with D perhaps TRBD1 (5 bases). The CDR3 runs 14 residues. CDR1 SGHRS and CDR2 YFSETQ come from the germline V gene. Trimming pared 4 bases from V and 5 bases from J, leaving 12 bases between. The CDR3 loop reads CASSLGRGNEKLFF. DNA of the CDR3: TGCGCCAGCAGCCTCGGACGGGGGAATGAAAAACTGTTTTTT.

The CDR3 reads CASSPETTGSPYNEQFF. The CDR3 region has the DNA TGTGCCAGCAGCCCAGAAACGACAGGTTCCCCCTACAATGAGCAGTTCTTC. This rearrangement joins TRBV7-3 to TRBJ2-1; D is perhaps TRBD1 (6 bases). Trimming shortened V by 5 bases and J by 2 bases, and 19 bases separated the two germline ends. The CDR3 runs to 17 residues. Germline CDR1 reads SGHTA; CDR2 reads FQGTGA.

The rearrangement uses TRBV27 and TRBJ1-2, with TRBD1 identical over 7 bases. V lost 3 bases, J lost 4 bases, and 5 bases stayed unmatched. Looked up from germline, CDR1 is MNHEY and CDR2 is SMNVEV (reference sequence). This CDR3 has 14 amino acids. The CDR3 is CASSFLTGTYGYTF. The CDR3 DNA sequence: TGTGCCAGCAGTTTCCTGACAGGGACCTATGGCTACACCTTC.

The rearrangement uses TRBV18 and TRBJ2-1; 7 nucleotides agree with TRBD2. In germline, CDR1 is KGHSH, CDR2 LQKENI. This CDR3 is 15 amino acids long. Trimming at V came to 2 bases and at J to 9 bases, leaving 10 bases not matched to a gene. Here the CDR3 reads CASSPGLVKPFEQFF. The CDR3 region has the DNA TGTGCCAGCTCACCAGGACTAGTTAAACCATTTGAGCAGTTCTTC.

This clone was detected only once. The rearrangement uses TRBV28 and TRBJ1-6; D gene ambiguous. This CDR3 is 12 amino acids long. Germline CDR1 is MDHEN and CDR2 is SYDVKM. V was pared by 3 bases and J by 10 bases, with 7 bases between. The CDR3 region is CASSFRRSPLHF. CDR3 nucleotides: TGTGCCAGCAGTTTCAGAAGGTCACCCCTCCACTTT.

The rearrangement joins TRBV25-1 to TRBJ1-2; tentative D call: TRBD1 (5 bases). This CDR3 has 14 residues. Germline-derived CDR1 and CDR2 are MGHDK and SYGVNS. The V end lost 7 bases, the J end lost 0 bases, and 12 bases lay between the germline ends. The CDR3 loop is CASTRGETNYGYTF. In DNA, the CDR3 is TGTGCCAGCACCCGGGGGGAAACTAACTATGGCTACACCTTC.

CDR3: CASSVGALSYNEQFF. DNA of the CDR3: TGCGCCAGCAGCGTGGGGGCCCTTTCTTACAATGAGCAGTTCTTC. This chain links TRBV5-1 with TRBJ2-1, with a weak D call TRBD1 (6 bases). The CDR3 is 15 residues long. The V gene lost 4 bases and the J gene lost 4 bases, with 15 bases spanning the gap. The germline CDR1 and CDR2 sequences are SGHRS and YFSETQ.

The table lists this clone with a count of one. This chain uses TRBV7-9 with TRBJ2-1; D gene uncertain. Germline V lookup: CDR1 SEHNR, CDR2 FQNEAQ (reference sequence). CDR3 length: 15 residues. With 4 bases removed from V and 3 bases from J, the gap between germline ends came to 13 bases. CDR3 in DNA: TGTGCCAGCAGCTGGATGTCGGTGGACTACAATGAGCAGTTCTTC. Protein sequence: CASSWMSVDYNEQFF.

The rearrangement joins TRBV6-5 to TRBJ2-4; D is tentatively TRBD1 or TRBD2 (5 bases each). This CDR3 is built from 15 residues. Per germline, CDR1 MNHEY and CDR2 SVGAGI. V lost 5 bases and J 1 base, leaving 12 bases between the germline ends. CDR3: CASSGVGVAKNIQYF. CDR3 in DNA: TGTGCCAGCAGTGGGGTGGGGGTTGCCAAAAACATTCAGTACTTC.

The V and J genes are TRBV2 and TRBJ2-1; TRBD2 aligns across 8 bases. Germline CDR1 reads SNHLY; CDR2 reads FYNNEI. The V and J ends lost 1 base and 6 bases, in that order; junction bases with no gene match: 5. This CDR3 has 15 residues. CDR3 bases: TGTGCCAGCAGTGAAGGAGCGGGAGTACGCAATGAGCAGTTCTTC. Protein: CASSEGAGVRNEQFF.